The rows below give T cell receptor beta chains drawn from one sample of a study of CD8 T cells in ankylosing spondylitis. MiXCR, run by TCRdb on the 5' RACE reads, gives a single entry per CDR3 protein. This repertoire shows 200,000 to 250,000 distinct CDR3 sequences, roughly 8% found once; its top ten account for around 5.1%. Input material: blood, either unsorted or a sorted T cell fraction (not recorded which). The receptors shown here come from a female donor with ankylosing spondylitis or in good health (not recorded which). Both conserved end residues are part of each CDR3. The D gene is left open where the match is weak. Only part of the rows carry a size: once, few, many, or a class if the clone is expanded.

J: TRBJ2-7
length: 12
size: many
D: -
V: TRBV5-1
DNA: TGCGCCAGCAGCTGGGGGCAGTACGAGCAGTACTTC
CDR3: CASSWGQYEQYF

J: TRBJ2-7
length: 14
size: many
D: -
V: TRBV12-3/TRBV12-4
DNA: TGTGCCAGCACTTTGGGACTTTCCCGCACCGAGCAGTACTTC
CDR3: CASTLGLSRTEQYF

J: TRBJ2-3
length: 15
size: many
D: -
V: TRBV20-1
DNA: TGCAGTGCTAGTGATAGGGAAACTTTCACAGATACGCAGTATTTT
CDR3: CSASDRETFTDTQYF

J: TRBJ2-1
length: 12
size: many
D: -
V: TRBV5-5
DNA: TGTGCCAGCAGCTTACCGGCTTATTACCAGTTCTTC
CDR3: CASSLPAYYQFF

J: TRBJ2-3
length: 13
size: many
D: TRBD1
V: TRBV7-2
DNA: TGTGCCAGCAGCTTACAGGGGGCAGATACGCAGTATTTT
CDR3: CASSLQGADTQYF

J: TRBJ2-5
length: 13
size: many
D: -
V: TRBV7-2
DNA: TGTGCCAGCAGCCCCGATAGCTGGGAGACCCAGTACTTC
CDR3: CASSPDSWETQYF

J: TRBJ2-6
length: 15
size: few
D: -
V: TRBV7-2
DNA: TGTGCCAGCAGCTTCGACAGGTCTGGGGCCAACGTCCTGACTTTC
CDR3: CASSFDRSGANVLTF

J: TRBJ2-1
length: 16
size: many
D: TRBD2
V: TRBV4-2
DNA: TGTGCCAGCAGCCAAGACCGGACTAGCGGAGTGGATGAGCAGTTCTTC
CDR3: CASSQDRTSGVDEQFF

J: TRBJ2-1
length: 14
size: many
D: -
V: TRBV20-1
DNA: TGCAGTGCTAGATCACCCCTCTCCTACAATGAGCAGTTCTTC
CDR3: CSARSPLSYNEQFF

J: TRBJ1-5
length: 14
size: -
D: -
V: TRBV7-2
DNA: TGTGCCAGCAGCTTGGACAGCTTCAATCAGCCCCAGCATTTT
CDR3: CASSLDSFNQPQHF

J: TRBJ1-4
length: 13
size: many
D: -
V: TRBV20-1
DNA: TGCAGTGCTAGGCGTGGGGGAAATGAAAAACTGTTTTTT
CDR3: CSARRGGNEKLFF

J: TRBJ2-3
length: 14
size: many
D: -
V: TRBV24-1
DNA: TGTGCCACCAGTGCGGCAGGGAGCACAGATACGCAGTATTTT
CDR3: CATSAAGSTDTQYF

J: TRBJ2-1
length: 14
size: many
D: -
V: TRBV20-1
DNA: TGCAGTGCCCCCCTGCCGATATCCTACAATGAGCAGTTCTTC
CDR3: CSAPLPISYNEQFF

J: TRBJ2-1
length: 16
size: many
D: TRBD2
V: TRBV9
DNA: TGTGCCAGCAGCGACCTAGGGCACGGGAGGGCCAATGAGCAGTTCTTC
CDR3: CASSDLGHGRANEQFF

J: TRBJ1-1
length: 14
size: many
D: TRBD1
V: TRBV14
DNA: TGTGCCAGCAGCAACAGGGGGGGTTCCACTGAAGCTTTCTTT
CDR3: CASSNRGGSTEAFF

J: TRBJ1-2
length: 16
size: -
D: -
V: TRBV9
DNA: TGTGCCAGCAGTAGAAGCCAGGACCTAAACTTTTATGGCTACACCTTC
CDR3: CASSRSQDLNFYGYTF

J: TRBJ2-1
length: 14
size: many
D: TRBD2
V: TRBV14
DNA: TGTGCCAGCAGCCGCCCGGGAGGAAACAATGAGCAGTTCTTC
CDR3: CASSRPGGNNEQFF

J: TRBJ2-2
length: 19
size: many
D: TRBD1
V: TRBV24-1
DNA: TGTGCCACCAGTGGGCAGACAGGGACCCGAGACCCCAACACCGGGGAGCTGTTTTTT
CDR3: CATSGQTGTRDPNTGELFF

J: TRBJ2-7
length: 14
size: many
D: -
V: TRBV20-1
DNA: TGCAGTGCTAGAAAGCCGGGACTTCACTACGAGCAGTACTTC
CDR3: CSARKPGLHYEQYF

J: TRBJ1-1
length: 13
size: many
D: -
V: TRBV20-1
DNA: TGCAGTGCTAGGTCACAGATGAACACTGAAGCTTTCTTT
CDR3: CSARSQMNTEAFF

J: TRBJ2-4
length: 19
size: many
D: -
V: TRBV11-1
DNA: TGTGCCAGCAGCCCCACTAGCCGGAGGGGGAACGGAAGCAAAAACATTCAGTACTTC
CDR3: CASSPTSRRGNGSKNIQYF

J: TRBJ1-5
length: 16
size: many
D: -
V: TRBV12-3/TRBV12-4
DNA: TGTGCCAGCAGTCCCTCGTGGGCCAATAGCAATCAGCCCCAGCATTTT
CDR3: CASSPSWANSNQPQHF

J: TRBJ2-1
length: 18
size: few
D: -
V: TRBV5-1
DNA: TGCGCCAGCAGCTTGGATCAAGGAATAGCGAAGGAGGCTAATGAGCAGTTCTTC
CDR3: CASSLDQGIAKEANEQFF

J: TRBJ1-6
length: 13
size: few
D: -
V: TRBV6-5
DNA: TGTGCCAGCGGGGGACGAATTAATTCACCCCTCCACTTT
CDR3: CASGGRINSPLHF

J: TRBJ2-7
length: 12
size: once
D: -
V: TRBV4-2
DNA: TGTGCCATGGGCCCCAGGCCCTACGAGCAGTACTTC
CDR3: CAMGPRPYEQYF

J: TRBJ2-7
length: 19
size: many
D: TRBD2
V: TRBV7-2
DNA: TGTGCCAGCACCCTCCCTGGGAAAAAGGGAGGGCTGGTCCCCTACGAGCAGTACTTC
CDR3: CASTLPGKKGGLVPYEQYF

J: TRBJ2-3
length: 14
size: -
D: -
V: TRBV20-1
DNA: TGCAGTGCTAGAGATAAGAAGATCACAGATACGCAGTATTTT
CDR3: CSARDKKITDTQYF